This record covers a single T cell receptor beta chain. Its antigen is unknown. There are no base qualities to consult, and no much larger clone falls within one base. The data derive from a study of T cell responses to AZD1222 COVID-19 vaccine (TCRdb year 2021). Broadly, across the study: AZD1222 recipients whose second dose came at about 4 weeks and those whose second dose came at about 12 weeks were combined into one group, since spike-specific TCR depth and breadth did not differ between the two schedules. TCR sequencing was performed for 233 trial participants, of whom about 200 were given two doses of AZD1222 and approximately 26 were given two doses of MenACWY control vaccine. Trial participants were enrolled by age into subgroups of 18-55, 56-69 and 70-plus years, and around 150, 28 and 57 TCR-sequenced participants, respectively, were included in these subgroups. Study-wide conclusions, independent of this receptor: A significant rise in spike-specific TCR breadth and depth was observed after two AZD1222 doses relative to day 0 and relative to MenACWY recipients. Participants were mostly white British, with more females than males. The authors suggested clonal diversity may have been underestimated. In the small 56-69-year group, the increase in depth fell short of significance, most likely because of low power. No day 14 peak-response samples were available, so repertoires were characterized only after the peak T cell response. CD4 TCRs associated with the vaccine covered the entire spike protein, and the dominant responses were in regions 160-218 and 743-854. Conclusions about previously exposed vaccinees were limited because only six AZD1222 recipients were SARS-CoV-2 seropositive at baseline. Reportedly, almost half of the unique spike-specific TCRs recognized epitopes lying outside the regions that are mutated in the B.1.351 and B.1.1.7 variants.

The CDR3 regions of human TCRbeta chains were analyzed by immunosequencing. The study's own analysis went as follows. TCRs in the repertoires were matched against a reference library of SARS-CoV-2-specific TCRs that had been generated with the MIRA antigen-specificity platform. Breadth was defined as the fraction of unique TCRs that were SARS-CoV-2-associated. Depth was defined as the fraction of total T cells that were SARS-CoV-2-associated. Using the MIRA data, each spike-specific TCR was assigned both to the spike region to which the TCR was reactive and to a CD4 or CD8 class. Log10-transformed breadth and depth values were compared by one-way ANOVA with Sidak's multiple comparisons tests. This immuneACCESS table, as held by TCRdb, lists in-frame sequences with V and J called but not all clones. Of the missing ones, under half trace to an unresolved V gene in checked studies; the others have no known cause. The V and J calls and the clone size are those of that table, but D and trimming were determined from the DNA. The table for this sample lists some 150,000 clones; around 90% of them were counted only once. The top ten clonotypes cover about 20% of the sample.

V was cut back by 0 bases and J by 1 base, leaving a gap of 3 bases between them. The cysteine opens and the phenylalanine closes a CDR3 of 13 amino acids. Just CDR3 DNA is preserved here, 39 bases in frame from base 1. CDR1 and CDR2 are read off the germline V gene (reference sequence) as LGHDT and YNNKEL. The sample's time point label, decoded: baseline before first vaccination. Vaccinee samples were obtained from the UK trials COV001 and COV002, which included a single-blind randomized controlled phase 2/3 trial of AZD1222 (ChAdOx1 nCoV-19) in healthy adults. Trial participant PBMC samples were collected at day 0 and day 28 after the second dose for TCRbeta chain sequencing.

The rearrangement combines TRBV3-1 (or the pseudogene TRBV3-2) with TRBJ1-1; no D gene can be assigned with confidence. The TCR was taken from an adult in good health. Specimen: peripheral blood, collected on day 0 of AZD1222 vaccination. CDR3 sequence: CASSQEWNTEAFF. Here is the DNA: TGTGCCAGCAGCCAAGAGTGGAACACTGAAGCTTTCTTT.